This T cell receptor (beta chain) was identified during a study of cytomegalovirus exposure and HLA in healthy donors. PCR primers comprised 60 Vbeta and 13 Jbeta primers. Libraries were prepared by immunoSEQ multiplex PCR; TCRdb keeps only in-frame clonotypes and omits some of them. This repertoire shows about 82,000 clones, around 77% found once; its top ten account for 2.5% to 4%. The CDR3 has 14 residues. Trimming took 0 bases from V and 12 from J, leaving 13 bases between them. CDR1 and CDR2 from the germline V gene are SGDLS and YYNGEE. Study-level findings and limits: As a later analysis showed, several of the most significant clusters appeared to be linked to common viral pathogens. Other equally common chains were less clonally expanded than HLA-associated TCR beta chains, a later analysis showed. Later analysis associated a missense DCLRE1C variant with TCR beta V- and J-gene trimming.

Regarding this clone: The antigen is not known.

This chain joins TRBV9 and TRBJ1-6; tentative D call: TRBD1 (5 bases). The specimen sequenced was PBMCs. The clonotype comes from a man aged 50 or older in good health and CMV-seronegative. The CDR3 is CASSVELGVEPLHF. CDR3 in DNA: TGTGCCAGCAGCGTAGAGCTAGGGGTGGAACCCCTCCACTTT.